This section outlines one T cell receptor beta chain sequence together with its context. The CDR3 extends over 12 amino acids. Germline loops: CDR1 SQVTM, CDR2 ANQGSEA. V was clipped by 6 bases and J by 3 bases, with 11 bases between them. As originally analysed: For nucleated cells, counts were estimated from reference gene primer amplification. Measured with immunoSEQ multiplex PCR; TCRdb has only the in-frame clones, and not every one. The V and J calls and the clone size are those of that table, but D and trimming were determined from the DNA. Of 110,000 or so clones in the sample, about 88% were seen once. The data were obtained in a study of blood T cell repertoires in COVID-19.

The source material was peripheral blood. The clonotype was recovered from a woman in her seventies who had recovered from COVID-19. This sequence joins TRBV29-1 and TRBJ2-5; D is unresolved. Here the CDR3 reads CSVVPVEETQYF. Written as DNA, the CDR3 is TGCAGCGTCGTCCCGGTGGAAGAGACCCAGTACTTC.